Below are 24 T cell receptor beta chains sequenced from a single sample in a study of cytomegalovirus exposure and HLA in healthy donors. PCR employed 60 Vbeta and 13 Jbeta primers. Clones were sequenced by immunoSEQ multiplex PCR, and TCRdb holds only the in-frame ones, with some missing. The sample lists approximately 140,000 clones, about 73% occurring once. Material: PBMCs. The origin of the receptors is a man in his forties in good health and CMV-seropositive.

The chain employs TRBV6-6 and TRBJ2-7; D unclear. Germline V CDR1 and CDR2: MNHNY, SVGAGI (reference sequence). V gave up 2 bases and J gave up 3 bases, with 14 bases separating them. The CDR3 spans 15 residues. The CDR3 DNA follows: TGTGCCAGCAGTTACCTCGTACGCCCGGGCTACGAGCAGTACTTC. It yields the protein CASSYLVRPGYEQYF.

This clone was seen just once. J is TRBJ2-4 and V is TRBV27; the D gene is possibly TRBD1 (6 bases). Looked up from germline, CDR1 is MNHEY and CDR2 is SMNVEV (reference sequence). This CDR3 has 14 amino acids. V lost 3 bases to trimming and J lost 8 bases, with 14 bases between them. The CDR3 nucleotides read TGTGCCAGCAGTTTTGGATCTAACAGGGACATTCAGTACTTC. It specifies CASSFGSNRDIQYF.

The chain recombines TRBV27 with TRBJ1-2; D is possibly TRBD1 (6 bases). Trimming pared 3 bases from V and 4 bases from J, leaving 15 bases between. The germline V gene has CDR1 MNHEY and CDR2 SMNVEV (reference sequence). This CDR3 spans 15 amino acids. The chain's CDR3 is CASSFRSGVVYGYTF. CDR3 DNA sequence: TGTGCCAGCAGTTTCCGCTCAGGGGTTGTCTATGGCTACACCTTC.

This clone has only one observation. J is TRBJ2-1 and V is TRBV19; 9 positions agree with TRBD2. The CDR3 is made up of 14 amino acids. Trimming cost V 6 bases and J 4 bases; bases outside gene matches: 4. Germline CDR1 LNHDA, CDR2 SQIVND (reference sequence). The CDR3 here is CASRRLAEYNEQFF. The CDR3 DNA follows: TGTGCCAGTAGACGACTAGCGGAATACAATGAGCAGTTCTTC.

This chain connects TRBV7-3 to TRBJ2-1, with D unresolved. Trimming shortened V by 5 bases and J by 4 bases, and 21 bases separated the two germline ends. The CDR3 has 17 amino acids. Germline-derived CDR1 and CDR2 are SGHTA and FQGTGA. CDR3: CASSHHPNDIRYNEQFF. The CDR3 DNA is TGTGCCAGCAGCCACCACCCCAATGACATAAGGTACAATGAGCAGTTCTTC.

This clone has a handful of counts. The DNA of the CDR3 is TGCGCCAGCAGCTTGATGAGCGGGAGTATACCGTTCTTC. This translates into CASSLMSGSIPFF. The rearrangement joins TRBV5-1 to TRBJ2-1; 8 positions match TRBD2. Germline lookup yields CDR1 SGHRS and CDR2 YFSETQ. The CDR3 has 13 residues. With 1 base clipped from V and 15 bases from J, the junction kept 9 bases outside the gene matches.

This clone was observed a handful of times. The chain has TRBV6-5 and TRBJ2-7; possible D gene TRBD1, 6 bases. V lost 5 bases and J 6 bases, leaving 20 bases between the germline ends. The germline V gene has CDR1 MNHEY and CDR2 SVGAGI. The CDR3 totals 15 residues. DNA for the CDR3: TGTGCCAGCAGTACAACAGGGTTCCAGTCGGTCGAGCAGTACTTC. The encoded protein is CASSTTGFQSVEQYF.

V is TRBV9 and J is TRBJ2-3, with TRBD2 matching over 7 bases. Germline trimming cut 2 bases from V and 4 bases from J; bases unmatched to any gene: 7. Per the germline V gene, CDR1 is SGDLS and CDR2 is YYNGEE. This CDR3 is 15 amino acids long. The CDR3 sequence is CASSVLTSRPDTQYF. The CDR3 DNA reads TGTGCCAGCAGCGTCCTGACTAGCAGGCCAGATACGCAGTATTTT.

This clone was found a few times. The chain couples TRBV11-2 to TRBJ2-3; no reliable D call. Trimming took 4 bases from V and 4 from J, leaving 15 bases between them. Per germline, CDR1 SGHAT and CDR2 FQNNGV. CDR3 size: 15 residues. CDR3 amino acids: CASSSHLLAPDTQYF. CDR3 in DNA: TGTGCCAGCAGCTCCCACCTGTTAGCTCCAGATACGCAGTATTTT.

The V call is TRBV18, the J call TRBJ2-2, with 14 positions matching TRBD2. The CDR3 covers 15 residues. V lost 6 bases, J lost 4 bases, and 1 base stayed unmatched. Germline assignment: CDR1 KGHSH and CDR2 LQKENI. The CDR3 bases are TGTGCCAGCTCGACTAGCGGGAGGGGCACCGGGGAGCTGTTTTTT. Its protein product is CASSTSGRGTGELFF. Using reference TRBV18 and TRBJ2-2 for the parts outside the CDR3, the full variable domain is NAGVMQNPRHLVRRRGQEARLRCSPMKGHSHVYWYRQLPEEGLKFMVYLQKENIIDESGMPKERFSAEFPKEGPSILRIQQVVRGDSAAYFCASSTSGRGTGELFFGEGSRLTVL.

The chain couples TRBV9 to TRBJ2-1, with a weak D call TRBD2 (8 bases). Trimming took off 7 bases at V and 9 bases at J, with 23 bases between the two ends. This CDR3 comprises 15 residues. CDR1 and CDR2 (germline): SGDLS, YYNGEE. CDR3 sequence: CASQGVAGGLGEQFF. CDR3 DNA sequence: TGTGCCAGCCAGGGGGTTGCGGGGGGCTTAGGTGAGCAGTTCTTC.

The chain couples TRBV16 to TRBJ1-1; D not certain. Per the germline V gene, CDR1 is KGHSY and CDR2 is FQNENV. The CDR3 spans 14 residues. The V gene lost 0 bases and the J gene lost 4 bases, with 9 bases spanning the gap. The CDR3 is CASSQSIEGTEAFF. For the CDR3, the DNA is TGTGCCAGCAGCCAATCTATTGAGGGCACTGAAGCTTTCTTT.

This clone was observed a single time. The V gene is TRBV6-5, the J gene TRBJ2-1; 9 bases are a match to TRBD2. The germline gives CDR1 MNHEY, CDR2 SVGAGI. The CDR3 covers 14 residues. The V and J ends lost 10 bases and 1 base, in that order; junction bases with no gene match: 5. In nucleotides, the CDR3 is TGTGCCACCGGAGCGGGAGGTTCCTACAATGAGCAGTTCTTC. Amino acids: CATGAGGSYNEQFF.

CDR3 residues: CASSLNDWANYGYTF. In nucleotides, the CDR3 is TGTGCCAGCAGCCTGAACGACTGGGCTAACTATGGCTACACCTTC. The rearrangement joins TRBV5-5 to TRBJ1-2; D not resolved. From germline, CDR1 is SGHKS and CDR2 YYEKEE (reference sequence). Trimming took 4 bases from V and 0 from J, leaving 13 bases between them. This CDR3 comprises 15 residues.

The V call is TRBV11-1, the J call TRBJ2-7; D is ambiguous. The V gene lost 2 bases and the J gene lost 0 bases, with 8 bases spanning the gap. Germline loops: CDR1 SGHAT, CDR2 FQDESV (reference sequence). The length of the CDR3 is 14 residues. In DNA form, the CDR3 reads TGTGCCAGCAGCTTATTTAGTCACTCCTACGAGCAGTACTTC. It encodes CASSLFSHSYEQYF.

The chain employs TRBV29-1 and TRBJ2-1, with D maybe TRBD1 (7 bases). CDR1 is SQVTM and CDR2 is ANQGSEA in the germline V gene. The CDR3 is 13 residues long. Trimming took 7 bases from V and 8 from J, leaving 18 bases between them. DNA for the CDR3: TGCAGCGCCGGCAGCCAGGGGGGCGATGAGCAGTTCTTC. Amino acid sequence: CSAGSQGGDEQFF.

CDR3 region: CASNPGLRGEQFF. CDR3 in DNA: TGTGCCAGCAACCCAGGATTAAGGGGTGAGCAGTTCTTC. The chain recombines TRBV27 with TRBJ2-1; possible D gene TRBD1, 5 bases. V was shortened by 7 bases and J by 9 bases, with 16 bases between the two germline ends. The CDR3 is 13 amino acids. Germline lookup yields CDR1 MNHEY and CDR2 SMNVEV (reference sequence).

The V gene is TRBV28, the J gene TRBJ1-4; 9 bases fit TRBD1. The germline gives CDR1 MDHEN, CDR2 SYDVKM. After removal of 4 bases from V and 6 bases from J, the junction contained 12 bases not matched to a gene. The CDR3 is 17 residues long. CDR3 coding DNA: TGTGCCAGCAGTTCCCCACCACAGGGGGCCATTCATGAAAAACTGTTTTTT. It codes for CASSSPPQGAIHEKLFF.

This chain uses TRBV5-1 with TRBJ2-5; 7 nucleotides align to TRBD1. V was pared by 0 bases and J by 1 base, with 6 bases of the junction left unmatched. Germline CDR1 and CDR2: SGHRS and YFSETQ. CDR3 length equals 16 residues. CDR3 protein: CASSLELGTVQETQYF. The CDR3 DNA is TGCGCCAGCAGCTTGGAGTTAGGGACAGTCCAAGAGACCCAGTACTTC.

The rearrangement joins TRBV9 to TRBJ2-3; 9 nucleotides match TRBD2. This CDR3 region has 16 residues. Germline V gene data show CDR1 as SGDLS and CDR2 as YYNGEE. Trimming took 1 base from V and 3 from J; bases not matched to a gene: 6. The CDR3 sequence is CASSVTGSGGTDTQYF. The CDR3 DNA follows: TGTGCCAGCAGCGTAACGGGAAGCGGGGGGACAGATACGCAGTATTTT.

V gene TRBV15 combines with J gene TRBJ1-2; 8 bases align to TRBD1. This CDR3 comprises 14 residues. Germline CDR1 is LNHNV and CDR2 is YYDKDF (reference sequence). Trimming removed 5 bases from V and 6 bases from J; junction bases left unmatched: 8. CDR3 residues: CATSGGQGLDGYTF. CDR3 DNA: TGTGCCACCAGCGGAGGACAGGGACTTGATGGCTACACCTTC.

This chain connects TRBV4-1 to TRBJ1-5; unclear D gene. Germline values: CDR1 MGHRA, CDR2 YSYEKL. The CDR3 consists of 15 residues. Trimming removed 1 base from V and 0 bases from J, with 7 bases in between. The CDR3 DNA follows: TGCGCCAGCAGCCAAGTTCTAGCTAGCAATCAGCCCCAGCATTTT. Protein sequence: CASSQVLASNQPQHF.

This clone has a handful of counts. This chain connects TRBV6-6 to TRBJ1-4; no clear D. Trimming pared 5 bases from V and 8 bases from J, leaving 12 bases between. Germline CDR1 MNHNY, CDR2 SVGAGI (reference sequence). The CDR3 is 13 amino acids. CDR3 residues: CASSSQLEEKLFF. In DNA, the CDR3 is TGTGCCAGCAGTAGCCAGTTGGAGGAAAAACTGTTTTTT.

The chain combines TRBV28 with TRBJ2-1; D perhaps matches TRBD2 (6 bases). CDR3 length: 14 residues. V was shortened by 4 bases and J by 7 bases, with 14 bases between the two germline ends. Germline V gene sequence: CDR1 MDHEN, CDR2 SYDVKM. CDR3 residues: CASSSSMTSNEQFF. The CDR3 coding sequence is TGTGCCAGCAGTTCCTCGATGACTAGTAATGAGCAGTTCTTC.